This TCR beta chain was sequenced during a study of regulatory dendritic cells for organ transplantation. Study details: Regulatory dendritic cells came from monocytes given vitamin D3 and IL-10. Findings of the study overall: Memory T cells were less diverse than naive, with memory CD8+ most oligoclonal. Memory CD8+ clonal expansion seemed more limited with regulatory than mature dendritic cells.

Sorted T cells were CFSE-labeled and cultured approximately five days with allogeneic regulatory or mature dendritic cells at 1:10. Naive CD45RA+ and memory CD45RO+ CD4+ or CD8+ T cells were FACS-sorted. The CDR3 consists of 17 residues. Looked up from germline, CDR1 is LGHNA and CDR2 is YSLEER. With V trimmed by 4 bases and J by 3 bases, 9 bases remained unmatched. Some clones are missing from TCRdb's copy, which holds only in-frame ones; the method was immunoSEQ multiplex PCR. The table has tens of thousands of clones, 85% to 90% seen once; the top ten hold about 0.24%. To note about this clone: Its antigen remains unidentified.

The sequence derives from a human donor in good health. The sequenced sample consisted of naive CD4+ T cells from blood cultured with dendritic cells. Documented subset: CD45RA+ naive T cells. V is TRBV4-3 and J is TRBJ2-2; TRBD1 matches 9 bases. Here the CDR3 DNA reads TGCGCCAGCAGCCGGAAACAGGGGGCGCTGGACACCGGGGAGCTGTTTTTT. Protein: CASSRKQGALDTGELFF.